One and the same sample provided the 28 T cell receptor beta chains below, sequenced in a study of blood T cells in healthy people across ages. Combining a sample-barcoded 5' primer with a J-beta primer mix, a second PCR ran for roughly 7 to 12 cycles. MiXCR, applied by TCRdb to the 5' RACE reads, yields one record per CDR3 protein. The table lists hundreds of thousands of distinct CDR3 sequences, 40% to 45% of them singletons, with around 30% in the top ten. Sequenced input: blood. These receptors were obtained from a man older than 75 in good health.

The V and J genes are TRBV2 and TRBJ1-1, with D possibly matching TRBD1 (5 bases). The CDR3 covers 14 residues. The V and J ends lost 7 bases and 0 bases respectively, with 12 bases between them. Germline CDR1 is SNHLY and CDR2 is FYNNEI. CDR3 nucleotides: TGTGCCAGCATTAGACAGACTCTGAACACTGAAGCTTTCTTT. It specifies CASIRQTLNTEAFF.

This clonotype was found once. The CDR3, as DNA: TGCGCCAGCAGCCAAAACACGGACGGCTACGAGCAGTACTTC. It codes for CASSQNTDGYEQYF. V and J are TRBV4-3 and TRBJ2-4, with D uncertain. The end of the DNA fits TRBJ2-7 better, so the J call may be wrong. The CDR3 runs to 14 residues. Per germline, CDR1 LGHNA and CDR2 YSLEER.

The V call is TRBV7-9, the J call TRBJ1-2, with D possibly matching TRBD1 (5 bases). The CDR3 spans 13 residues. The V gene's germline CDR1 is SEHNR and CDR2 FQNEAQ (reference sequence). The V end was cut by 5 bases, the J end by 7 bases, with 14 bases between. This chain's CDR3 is CASSARNQGGYTF. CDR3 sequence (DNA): TGTGCCAGCAGCGCAAGGAACCAGGGTGGCTACACCTTC.

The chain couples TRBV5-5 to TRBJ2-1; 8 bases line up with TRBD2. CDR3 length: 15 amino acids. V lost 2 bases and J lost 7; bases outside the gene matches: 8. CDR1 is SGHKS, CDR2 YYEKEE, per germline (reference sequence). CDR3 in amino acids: CASSFGTREYNEQFF. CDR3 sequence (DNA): TGTGCCAGCAGCTTTGGGACTAGAGAGTATAATGAGCAGTTCTTC.

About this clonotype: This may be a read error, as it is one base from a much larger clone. The CDR3 sequence is CASSREDTVPYTYNEQFF. For the CDR3, the DNA is TGCGCCAGCAGCCGGGAAGATACAGTGCCCTACACATACAATGAGCAGTTCTTC. The chain joins TRBV4-3 to TRBJ2-1, with no clear D. V gave up 4 bases and J gave up 4 bases, with 23 bases separating them. CDR1 is LGHNA and CDR2 is YSLEER in the germline V gene. The CDR3 is made up of 18 amino acids.

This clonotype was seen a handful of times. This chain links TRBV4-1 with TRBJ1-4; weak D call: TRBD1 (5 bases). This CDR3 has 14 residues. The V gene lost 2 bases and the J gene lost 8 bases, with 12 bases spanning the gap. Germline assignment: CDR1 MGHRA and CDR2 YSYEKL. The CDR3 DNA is TGCGCCAGCAGCCAACGAGACAGAGTCGAAAAACTGTTTTTT. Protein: CASSQRDRVEKLFF.

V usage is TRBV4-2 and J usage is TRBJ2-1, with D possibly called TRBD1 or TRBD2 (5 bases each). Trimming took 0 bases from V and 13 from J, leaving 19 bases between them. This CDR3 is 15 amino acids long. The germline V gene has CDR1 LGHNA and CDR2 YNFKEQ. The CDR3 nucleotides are TGTGCCAGCAGCCAAGAAAAAGGGAGTAGGGGTGATCAGTTCTTC. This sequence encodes CASSQEKGSRGDQFF.

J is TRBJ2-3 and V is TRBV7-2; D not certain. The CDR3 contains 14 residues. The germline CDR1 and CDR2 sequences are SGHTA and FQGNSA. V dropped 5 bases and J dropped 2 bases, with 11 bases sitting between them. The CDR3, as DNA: TGTGCCAGCAGCCCCGGTTCACACACAGATACGCAGTATTTT. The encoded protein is CASSPGSHTDTQYF.

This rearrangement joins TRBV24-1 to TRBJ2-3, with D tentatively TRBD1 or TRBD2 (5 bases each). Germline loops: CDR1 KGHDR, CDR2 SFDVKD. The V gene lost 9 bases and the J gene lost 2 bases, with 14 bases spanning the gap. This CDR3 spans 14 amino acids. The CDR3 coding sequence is TGTGCCACCGCGCGTCAGGGAGCCACAGATACGCAGTATTTT. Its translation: CATARQGATDTQYF.

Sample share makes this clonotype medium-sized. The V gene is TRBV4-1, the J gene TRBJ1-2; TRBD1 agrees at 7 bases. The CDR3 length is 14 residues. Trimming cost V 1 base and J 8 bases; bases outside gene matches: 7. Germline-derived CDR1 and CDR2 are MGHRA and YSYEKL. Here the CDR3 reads CASSQGQGFEGYTF. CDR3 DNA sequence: TGCGCCAGCAGCCAAGGACAGGGCTTCGAAGGCTACACCTTC.

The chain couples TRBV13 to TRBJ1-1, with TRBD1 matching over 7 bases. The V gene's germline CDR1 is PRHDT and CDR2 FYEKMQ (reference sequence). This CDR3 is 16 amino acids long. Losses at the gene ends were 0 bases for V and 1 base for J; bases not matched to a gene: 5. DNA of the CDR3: TGTGCCAGCAGCTTAGGCCTTCGACAGGGGAACACTGAAGCTTTCTTT. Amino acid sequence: CASSLGLRQGNTEAFF.

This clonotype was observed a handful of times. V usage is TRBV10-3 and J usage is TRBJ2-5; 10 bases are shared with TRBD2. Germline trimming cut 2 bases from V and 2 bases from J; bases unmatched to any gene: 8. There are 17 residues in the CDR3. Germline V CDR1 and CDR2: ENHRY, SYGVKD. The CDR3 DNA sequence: TGTGCCATCAGTGAGAGGCTAGCGGGAGTGTCGCAAGAGACCCAGTACTTC. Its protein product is CAISERLAGVSQETQYF.

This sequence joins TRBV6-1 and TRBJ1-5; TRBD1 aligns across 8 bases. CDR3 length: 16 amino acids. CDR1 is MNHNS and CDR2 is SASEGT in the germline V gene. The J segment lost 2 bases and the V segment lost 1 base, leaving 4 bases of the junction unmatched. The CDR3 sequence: CASSEVTGGGNQPQHF. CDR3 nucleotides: TGTGCCAGCAGTGAAGTTACAGGGGGTGGCAATCAGCCCCAGCATTTT.

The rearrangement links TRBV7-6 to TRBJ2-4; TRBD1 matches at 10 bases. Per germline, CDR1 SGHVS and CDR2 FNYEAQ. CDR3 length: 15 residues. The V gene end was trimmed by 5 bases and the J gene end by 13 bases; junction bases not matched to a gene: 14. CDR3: CASSPVGTGAGEQYF. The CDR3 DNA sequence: TGTGCCAGCAGCCCGGTAGGGACAGGGGCTGGGGAGCAGTACTTC.

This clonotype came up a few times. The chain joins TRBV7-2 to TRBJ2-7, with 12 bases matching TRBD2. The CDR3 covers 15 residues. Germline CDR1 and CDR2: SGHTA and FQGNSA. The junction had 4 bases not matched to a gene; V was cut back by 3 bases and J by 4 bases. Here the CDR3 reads CASSFTGTSGYEQYF. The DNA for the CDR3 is TGTGCCAGCAGCTTTACCGGGACTAGCGGGTACGAGCAGTACTTC.

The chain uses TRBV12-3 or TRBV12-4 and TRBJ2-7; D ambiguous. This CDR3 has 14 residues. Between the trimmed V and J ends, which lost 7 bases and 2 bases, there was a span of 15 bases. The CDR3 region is CASTIDGRTYEQYF. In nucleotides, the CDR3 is TGTGCCAGCACTATTGACGGCAGGACCTACGAGCAGTACTTC.

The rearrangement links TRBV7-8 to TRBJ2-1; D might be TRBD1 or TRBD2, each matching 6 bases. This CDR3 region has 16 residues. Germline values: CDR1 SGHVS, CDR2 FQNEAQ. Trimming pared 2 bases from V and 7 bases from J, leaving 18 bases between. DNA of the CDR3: TGTGCCAGCAGCTTATGGGGGCTGCGGGAAATGAATGAGCAGTTCTTC. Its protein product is CASSLWGLREMNEQFF.

The DNA of the CDR3 is TGTGCCAGCAGTTTATCCTTATTCAGGGCTGGCTACACCTTC. It codes for CASSLSLFRAGYTF. The J gene is TRBJ1-2, the V gene TRBV28, with D possibly matching TRBD1 (5 bases). The V end lost 1 base, the J end lost 7 bases, and 13 bases lay between the germline ends. Germline loops: CDR1 MDHEN, CDR2 SYDVKM. The CDR3 is made up of 14 amino acids.

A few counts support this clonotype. CDR3 sequence (DNA): TGTGCCAGCAGCCGGGGCAGCGGGAGGGCTGCAGATACGCAGTATTTT. Protein sequence: CASSRGSGRAADTQYF. J is TRBJ2-3 and V is TRBV7-2; 10 bases fit TRBD2. The ends lost 5 bases at V and 4 bases at J; junction bases unmatched: 9. This CDR3 has 16 amino acids. The germline V gene has CDR1 SGHTA and CDR2 FQGNSA.

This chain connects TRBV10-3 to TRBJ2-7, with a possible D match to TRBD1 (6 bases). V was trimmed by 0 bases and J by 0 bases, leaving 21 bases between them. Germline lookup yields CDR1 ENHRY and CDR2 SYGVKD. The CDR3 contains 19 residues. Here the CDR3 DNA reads TGTGCCATCAGTGAGTCGTTTGGTGCCGGGACAAACCCCTCCTACGAGCAGTACTTC. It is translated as CAISESFGAGTNPSYEQYF.

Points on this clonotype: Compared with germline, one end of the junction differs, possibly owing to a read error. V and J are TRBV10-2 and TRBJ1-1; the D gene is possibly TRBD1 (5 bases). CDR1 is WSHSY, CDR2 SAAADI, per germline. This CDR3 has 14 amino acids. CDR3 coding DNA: TGCGCCAGCAGGGAAACAGACAGTTATACTGAAACTTTCTTT. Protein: CASRETDSYTETFF.

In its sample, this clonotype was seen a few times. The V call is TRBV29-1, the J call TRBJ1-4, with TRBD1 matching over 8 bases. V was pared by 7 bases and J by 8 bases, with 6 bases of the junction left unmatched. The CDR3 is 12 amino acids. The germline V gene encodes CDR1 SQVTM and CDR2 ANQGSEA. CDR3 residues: CSANRGKEKLFF. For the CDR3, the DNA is TGCAGCGCAAACAGGGGGAAAGAAAAACTGTTTTTT.

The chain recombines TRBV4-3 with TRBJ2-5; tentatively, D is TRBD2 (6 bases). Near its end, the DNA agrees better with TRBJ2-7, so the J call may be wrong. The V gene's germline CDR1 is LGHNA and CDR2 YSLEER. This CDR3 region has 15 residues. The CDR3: CASSQDQFTSREQYF. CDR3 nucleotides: TGCGCCAGCAGCCAAGATCAGTTTACTAGCCGCGAGCAGTACTTC.

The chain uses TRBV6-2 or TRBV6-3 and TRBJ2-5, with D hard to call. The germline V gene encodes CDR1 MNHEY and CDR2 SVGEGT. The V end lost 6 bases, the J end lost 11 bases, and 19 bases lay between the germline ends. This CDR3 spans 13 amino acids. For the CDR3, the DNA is TGTGCCAGCAGCAAAAAATCCTACAATGAGCAGTACTTC. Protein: CASSKKSYNEQYF.

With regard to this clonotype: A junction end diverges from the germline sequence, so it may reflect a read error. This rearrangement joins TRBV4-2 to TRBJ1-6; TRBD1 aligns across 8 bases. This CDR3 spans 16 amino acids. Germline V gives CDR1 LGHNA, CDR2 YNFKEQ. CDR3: CASSPGGTGANSPHHF. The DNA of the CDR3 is TGTGCCAGCAGCCCTGGGGGGACAGGAGCAAATTCACCCCACCACTTT.

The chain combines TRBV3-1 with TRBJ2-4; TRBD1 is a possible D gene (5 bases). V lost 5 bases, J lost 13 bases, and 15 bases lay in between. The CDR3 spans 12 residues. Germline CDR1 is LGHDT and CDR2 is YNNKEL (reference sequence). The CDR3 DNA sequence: TGTGCCAGCAGCAAACAGGTCGGTGAGCAGTACTTC. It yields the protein CASSKQVGEQYF.

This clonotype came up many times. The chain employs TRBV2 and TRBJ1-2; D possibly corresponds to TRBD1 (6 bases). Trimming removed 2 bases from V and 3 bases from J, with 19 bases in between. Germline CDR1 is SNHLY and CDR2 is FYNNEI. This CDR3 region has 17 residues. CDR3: CASSERQGILRDYGYTF. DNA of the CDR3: TGTGCCAGCAGTGAAAGGCAGGGGATTTTAAGGGACTATGGCTACACCTTC.

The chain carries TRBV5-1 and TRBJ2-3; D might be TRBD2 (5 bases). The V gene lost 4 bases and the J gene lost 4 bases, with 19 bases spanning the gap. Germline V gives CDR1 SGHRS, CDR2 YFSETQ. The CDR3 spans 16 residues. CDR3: CASSITGITRADTQYF. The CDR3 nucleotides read TGCGCCAGCAGCATCACCGGGATTACTAGGGCAGATACGCAGTATTTT.